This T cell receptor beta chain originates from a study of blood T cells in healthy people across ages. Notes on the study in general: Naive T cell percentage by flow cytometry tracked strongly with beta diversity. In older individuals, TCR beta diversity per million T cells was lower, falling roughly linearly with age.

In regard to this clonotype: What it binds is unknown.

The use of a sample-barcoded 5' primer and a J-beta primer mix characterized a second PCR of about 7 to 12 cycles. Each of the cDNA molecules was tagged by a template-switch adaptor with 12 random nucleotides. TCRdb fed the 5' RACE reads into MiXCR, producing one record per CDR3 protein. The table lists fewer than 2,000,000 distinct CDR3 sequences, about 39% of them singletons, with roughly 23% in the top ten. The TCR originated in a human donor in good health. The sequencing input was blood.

The CDR3 loop is CASSLGQRIEEQYF. The CDR3 DNA reads as TGTGCCAGCAGTCTGGGACAGCGGATAGAGGAGCAGTACTTC. The V gene is TRBV27, the J gene TRBJ2-5; the match to TRBD1 covers 7 bases. The V and J ends lost 5 bases and 11 bases, in that order; junction bases with no gene match: 14. The CDR3 loop spans 14 amino acids. Germline loops: CDR1 MNHEY, CDR2 SMNVEV (reference sequence).